This TCR beta chain was observed in a study of cytotoxic CD8 clonotypes in ibrutinib-treated CLL. V dropped 2 bases and J dropped 5 bases, with 7 bases sitting between them. Germline CDR1 KGHSH, CDR2 LQKENI. This CDR3 region has 13 residues. Cryopreserved PBMCs provided roughly 2 micrograms of genomic DNA for the TCR beta libraries. Regarding the study as a whole: The study found baseline clonality above age-matched healthy donors, tracking circulating CD8+ T-cell counts. Clonality increased at ibrutinib response, then returned toward baseline at progression.

This clone was recorded at least ten times. Its antigen is unknown. T cells were sequenced at a targeted depth of 1 in 200,000 to 1 in 1 million. Sequencing used immunoSEQ multiplex PCR; TCRdb keeps in-frame clones, though not all of them. Of fewer than 150,000 clones listed, less than 90% are singletons. V and J are TRBV18 and TRBJ1-5; D ambiguous. This material consisted of PBMCs, taken after 24 months of ibrutinib treatment. This TCR came from a human donor with chronic lymphocytic leukemia. The CDR3 nucleotides are TGTGCCAGCTCACCAGGGTCGGATCAGCCCCAGCATTTT. Translating gives CASSPGSDQPQHF.